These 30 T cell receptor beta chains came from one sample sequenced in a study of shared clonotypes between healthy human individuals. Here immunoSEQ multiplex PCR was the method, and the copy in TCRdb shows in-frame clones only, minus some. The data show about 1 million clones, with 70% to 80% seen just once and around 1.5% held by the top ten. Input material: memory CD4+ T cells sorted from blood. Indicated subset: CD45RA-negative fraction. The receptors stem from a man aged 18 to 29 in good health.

In nucleotides, the CDR3 is TGTGCCAGCAGCTTGGGCGGGACCCCTCTCCTAGCCAAAAACATTCAGTACTTC. Amino acids: CASSLGGTPLLAKNIQYF. The chain combines TRBV5-4 with TRBJ2-4; D might be TRBD2 (6 bases). The CDR3 has 18 amino acids. The ends were cut back, 0 bases at V and 0 bases at J, with 16 bases in the middle. Germline V lookup: CDR1 SGHNT, CDR2 YYREEE (reference sequence).

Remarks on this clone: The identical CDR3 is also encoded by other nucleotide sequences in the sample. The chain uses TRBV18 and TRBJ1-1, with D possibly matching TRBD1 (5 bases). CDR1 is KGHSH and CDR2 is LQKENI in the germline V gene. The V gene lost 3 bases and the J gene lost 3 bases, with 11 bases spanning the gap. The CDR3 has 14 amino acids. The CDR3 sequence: CASSPGWGDTEAFF. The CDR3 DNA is TGTGCCAGCTCACCCGGATGGGGCGACACTGAAGCTTTCTTT.

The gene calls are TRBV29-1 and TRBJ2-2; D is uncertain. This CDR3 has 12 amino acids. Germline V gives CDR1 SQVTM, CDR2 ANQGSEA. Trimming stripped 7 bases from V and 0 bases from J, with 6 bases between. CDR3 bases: TGCAGCGGATACACGAACACCGGGGAGCTGTTTTTT. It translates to CSGYTNTGELFF.

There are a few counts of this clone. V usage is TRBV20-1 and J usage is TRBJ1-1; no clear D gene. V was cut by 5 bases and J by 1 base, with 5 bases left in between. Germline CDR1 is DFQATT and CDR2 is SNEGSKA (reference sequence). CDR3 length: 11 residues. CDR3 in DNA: TGCAGTGCTGGCACGAACACTGAAGCTTTCTTT. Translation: CSAGTNTEAFF.

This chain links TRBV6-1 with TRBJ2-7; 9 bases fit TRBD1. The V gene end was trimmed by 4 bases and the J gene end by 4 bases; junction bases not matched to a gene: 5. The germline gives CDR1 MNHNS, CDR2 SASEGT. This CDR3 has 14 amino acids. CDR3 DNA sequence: TGTGCCAGCAGTGCCGAACAGGGGGCATACGAGCAGTACTTC. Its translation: CASSAEQGAYEQYF.

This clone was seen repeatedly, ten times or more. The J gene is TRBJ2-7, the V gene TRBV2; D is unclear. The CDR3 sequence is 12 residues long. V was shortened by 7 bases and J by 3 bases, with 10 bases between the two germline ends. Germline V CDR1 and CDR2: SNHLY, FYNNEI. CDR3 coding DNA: TGTGCCAGCACTCTGGGTAACTACGAGCAGTACTTC. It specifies CASTLGNYEQYF.

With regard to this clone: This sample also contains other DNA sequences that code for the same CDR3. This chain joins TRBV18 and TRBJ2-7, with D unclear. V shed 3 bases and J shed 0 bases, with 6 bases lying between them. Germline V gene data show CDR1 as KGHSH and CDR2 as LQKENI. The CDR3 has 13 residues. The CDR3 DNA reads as TGTGCCAGCTCACCCGCCGGCTCCTACGAGCAGTACTTC. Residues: CASSPAGSYEQYF.

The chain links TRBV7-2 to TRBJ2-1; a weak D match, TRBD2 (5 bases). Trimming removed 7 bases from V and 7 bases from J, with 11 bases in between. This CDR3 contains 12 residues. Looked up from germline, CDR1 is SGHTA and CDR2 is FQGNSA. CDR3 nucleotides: TGTGCCAGCACCCCCGGGGTAAATGAGCAGTTCTTC. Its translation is CASTPGVNEQFF.

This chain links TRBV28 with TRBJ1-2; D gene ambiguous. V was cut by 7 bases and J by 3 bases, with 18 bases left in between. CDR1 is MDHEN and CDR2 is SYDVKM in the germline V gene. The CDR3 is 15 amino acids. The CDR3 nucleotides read TGTGCCAGCAATACTGGGGTTTACGGCGACTATGGCTACACCTTC. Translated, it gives CASNTGVYGDYGYTF.

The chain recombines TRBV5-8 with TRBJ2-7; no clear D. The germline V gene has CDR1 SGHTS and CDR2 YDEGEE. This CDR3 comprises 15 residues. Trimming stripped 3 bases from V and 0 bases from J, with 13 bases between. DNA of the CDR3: TGTGCCAGCAGCTCCGGCCCGGGCGGCTCCTACGAGCAGTACTTC. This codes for CASSSGPGGSYEQYF.

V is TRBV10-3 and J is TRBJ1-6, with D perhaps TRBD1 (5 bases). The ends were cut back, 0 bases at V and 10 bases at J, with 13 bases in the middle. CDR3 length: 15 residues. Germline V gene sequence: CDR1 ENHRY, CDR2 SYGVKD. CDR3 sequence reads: CAISESWVGESPLHF. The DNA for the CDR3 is TGTGCCATCAGTGAGTCGTGGGTGGGGGAGTCACCCCTCCACTTT.

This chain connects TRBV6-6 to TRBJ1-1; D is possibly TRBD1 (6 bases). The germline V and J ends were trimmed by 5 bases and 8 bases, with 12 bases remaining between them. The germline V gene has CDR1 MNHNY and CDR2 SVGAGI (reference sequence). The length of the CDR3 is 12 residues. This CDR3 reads CASSPGGREAFF. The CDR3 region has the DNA TGTGCCAGCAGTCCTGGGGGGCGAGAAGCTTTCTTT.

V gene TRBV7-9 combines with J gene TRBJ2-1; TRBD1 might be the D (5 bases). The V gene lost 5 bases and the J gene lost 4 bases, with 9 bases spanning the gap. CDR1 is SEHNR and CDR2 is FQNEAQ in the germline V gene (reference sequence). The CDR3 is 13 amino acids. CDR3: CASSTDTYNEQFF. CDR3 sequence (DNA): TGTGCCAGCAGCACGGACACTTACAATGAGCAGTTCTTC.

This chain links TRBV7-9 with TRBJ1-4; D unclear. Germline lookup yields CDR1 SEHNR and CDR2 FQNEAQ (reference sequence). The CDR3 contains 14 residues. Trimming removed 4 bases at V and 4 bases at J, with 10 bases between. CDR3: CASSSRELNEKLFF. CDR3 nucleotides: TGTGCCAGCAGCTCCCGGGAGCTTAATGAAAAACTGTTTTTT.

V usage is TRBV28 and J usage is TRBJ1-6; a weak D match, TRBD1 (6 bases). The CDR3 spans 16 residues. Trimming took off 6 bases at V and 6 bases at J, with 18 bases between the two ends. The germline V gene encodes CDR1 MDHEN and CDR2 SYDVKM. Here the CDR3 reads CASRQGAGFGNSPLHF. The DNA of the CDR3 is TGTGCCAGCAGACAGGGTGCCGGTTTTGGTAATTCACCCCTCCACTTT.

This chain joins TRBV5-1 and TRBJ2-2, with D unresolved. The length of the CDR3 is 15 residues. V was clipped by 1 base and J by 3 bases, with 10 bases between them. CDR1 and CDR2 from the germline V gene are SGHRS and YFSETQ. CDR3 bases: TGCGCCAGCAGCTTGTTGTATTCGGACACCGGGGAGCTGTTTTTT. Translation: CASSLLYSDTGELFF.

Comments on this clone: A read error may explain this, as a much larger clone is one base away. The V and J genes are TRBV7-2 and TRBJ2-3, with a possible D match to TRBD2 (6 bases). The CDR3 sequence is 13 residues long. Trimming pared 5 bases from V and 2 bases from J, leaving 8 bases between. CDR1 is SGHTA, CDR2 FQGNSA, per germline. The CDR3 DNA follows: TGTGCCAGCAGCAGGGGACTCACAGATACGCAGTATTTT. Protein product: CASSRGLTDTQYF.

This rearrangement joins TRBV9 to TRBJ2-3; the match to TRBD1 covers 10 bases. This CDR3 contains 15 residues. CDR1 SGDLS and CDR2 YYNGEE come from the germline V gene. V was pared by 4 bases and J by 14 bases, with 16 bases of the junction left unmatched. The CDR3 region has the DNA TGTGCCAGCAGCCTGGGGAGGGAAAGACAGGGGGCTCTGTATTTT. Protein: CASSLGRERQGALYF.

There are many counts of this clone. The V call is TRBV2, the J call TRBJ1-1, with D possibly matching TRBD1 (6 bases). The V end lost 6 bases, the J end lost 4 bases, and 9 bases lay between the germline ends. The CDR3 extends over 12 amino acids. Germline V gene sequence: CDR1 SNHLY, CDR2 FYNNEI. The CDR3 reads CASRRGGTEAFF. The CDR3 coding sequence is TGTGCCAGCAGGAGGGGGGGCACTGAAGCTTTCTTT.

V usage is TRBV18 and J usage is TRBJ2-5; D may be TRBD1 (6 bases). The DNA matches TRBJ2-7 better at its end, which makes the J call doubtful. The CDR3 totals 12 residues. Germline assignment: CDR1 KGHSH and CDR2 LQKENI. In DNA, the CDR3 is TGTGCCAGCAAACAGGGATCGGGCGAGCAGTACTTC. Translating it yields CASKQGSGEQYF.

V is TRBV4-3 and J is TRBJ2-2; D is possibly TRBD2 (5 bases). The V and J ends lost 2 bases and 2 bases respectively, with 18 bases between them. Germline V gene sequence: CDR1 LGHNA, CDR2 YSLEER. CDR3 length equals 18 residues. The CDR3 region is CASSQMVLEGYNTGELFF. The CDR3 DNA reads TGCGCCAGCAGCCAAATGGTACTAGAGGGATATAACACCGGGGAGCTGTTTTTT.

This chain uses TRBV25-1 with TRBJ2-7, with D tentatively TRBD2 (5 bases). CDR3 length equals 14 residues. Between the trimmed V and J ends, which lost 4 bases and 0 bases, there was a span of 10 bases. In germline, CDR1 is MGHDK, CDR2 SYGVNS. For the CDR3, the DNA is TGTGCCAGCAGTGGGCAGCGGAACTCCTACGAGCAGTACTTC. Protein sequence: CASSGQRNSYEQYF.

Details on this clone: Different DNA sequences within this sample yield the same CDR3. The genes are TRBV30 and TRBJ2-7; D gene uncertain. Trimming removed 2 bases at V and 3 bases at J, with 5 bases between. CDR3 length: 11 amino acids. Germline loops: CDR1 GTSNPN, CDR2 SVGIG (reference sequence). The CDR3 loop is CAWSPSYEQYF. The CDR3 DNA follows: TGTGCCTGGAGTCCCAGCTACGAGCAGTACTTC.

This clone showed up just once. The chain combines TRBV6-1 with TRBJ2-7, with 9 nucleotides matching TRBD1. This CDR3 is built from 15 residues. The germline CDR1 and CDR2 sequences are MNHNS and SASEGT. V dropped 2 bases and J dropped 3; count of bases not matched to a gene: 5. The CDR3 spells CASSETGQGRYEQYF. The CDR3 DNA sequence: TGTGCCAGCAGTGAAACGGGACAGGGTCGCTACGAGCAGTACTTC.

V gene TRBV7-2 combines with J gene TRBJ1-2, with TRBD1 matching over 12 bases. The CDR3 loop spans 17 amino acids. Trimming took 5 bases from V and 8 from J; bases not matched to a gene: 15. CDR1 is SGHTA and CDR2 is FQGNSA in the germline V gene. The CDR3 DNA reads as TGTGCCAGCAGCGTAGGCACCGGGACAGGGGGCTATAAGGGCTACACCTTC. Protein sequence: CASSVGTGTGGYKGYTF.

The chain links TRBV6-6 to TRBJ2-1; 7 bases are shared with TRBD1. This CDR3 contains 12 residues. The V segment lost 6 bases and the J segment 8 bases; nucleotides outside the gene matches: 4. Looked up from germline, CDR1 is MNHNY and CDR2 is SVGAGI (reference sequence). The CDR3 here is CASRTGFDEQFF. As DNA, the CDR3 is TGTGCCAGCAGGACAGGGTTCGATGAGCAGTTCTTC.

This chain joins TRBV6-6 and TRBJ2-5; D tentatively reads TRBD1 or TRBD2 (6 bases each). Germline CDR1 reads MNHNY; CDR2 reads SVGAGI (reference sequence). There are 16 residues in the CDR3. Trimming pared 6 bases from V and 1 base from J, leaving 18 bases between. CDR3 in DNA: TGTGCCAGCAGGGGGGGACAAGGCTTTCCCCAAGAGACCCAGTACTTC. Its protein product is CASRGGQGFPQETQYF.

CDR3 in DNA: TGTGCCAGCCGGGACAGGGCGACCAGGGAACCCCTCCACTTT. Protein: CASRDRATREPLHF. The chain joins TRBV5-6 to TRBJ1-6; TRBD1 agrees at 9 bases. J gave up 12 bases and V 7 bases, and 11 bases lay outside the gene matches. The germline CDR1 and CDR2 sequences are SGHDT and YYEEEE. There are 14 residues in the CDR3. The variable domain in full, completed from reference TRBV5-6 and TRBJ1-6, reads DAGVTQSPTHLIKTRGQQVTLRCSPKSGHDTVSWYQQALGQGPQFIFQYYEEEERQRGNFPDRFSGHQFPNYSSELNVNALLLGDSALYLCASRDRATREPLHFGNGTRLTVT.

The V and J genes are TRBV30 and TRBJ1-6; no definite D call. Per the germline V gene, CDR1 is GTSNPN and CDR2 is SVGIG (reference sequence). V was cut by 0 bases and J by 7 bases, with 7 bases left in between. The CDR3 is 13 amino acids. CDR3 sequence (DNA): TGTGCCTGGAGTGTACGGGAGAATTCACCCCTCCACTTT. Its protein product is CAWSVRENSPLHF.

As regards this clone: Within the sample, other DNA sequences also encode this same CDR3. CDR3 DNA sequence: TGTGCCAGCAGTTACTTGGACACTGAAGCTTTCTTT. As protein: CASSYLDTEAFF. The genes are TRBV6-5 and TRBJ1-1, with D unclear. V was pared by 1 base and J by 3 bases, with 3 bases between. Germline assignment: CDR1 MNHEY and CDR2 SVGAGI. The CDR3 length is 12 residues.